This TCR beta chain originates from a study of T cell changes during pregnancy in multiple sclerosis. Clones were read by immunoSEQ multiplex PCR, and TCRdb kept only the in-frame ones, dropping some. The profile shows around 130,000 clones, approximately 94% of them singletons. From germline, CDR1 is MNHEY and CDR2 SMNVEV (reference sequence). This CDR3 contains 16 residues. The junction had 7 bases not matched to a gene; V was cut back by 5 bases and J by 0 bases. The gene calls are TRBV27 and TRBJ2-4; TRBD1 matches at 7 bases. This specimen was peripheral blood, taken before pregnancy. This receptor was obtained from a female donor with multiple sclerosis, enrolled in a pregnancy study. The CDR3 nucleotides read TGTGCCAGCAGTATGGGGACAGCCCTAGCCAAAAACATTCAGTACTTC. It is translated as CASSMGTALAKNIQYF.